The 21 T cell receptor beta chains listed next were all sequenced from one sample in a study of Tregs in tolerant kidney transplant recipients. The protocol was immunoSEQ multiplex PCR, while the TCRdb copy is restricted to in-frame clones and leaves out a portion. This sample has some 21,000 clones; about 85% occur once, and the top ten carry about 26%. The nonmyeloablative bone marrow transplants came from related graft donors, with transient mixed chimerism. The specimen comprised CD8+ T cells from blood (PBMCs), sampled 6 months after the transplant. These receptors all come from a human patient who received a combined kidney and bone marrow transplant. These T cells may partly come from the graft donor.

The V call is TRBV6-5, the J call TRBJ2-5, with 7 bases lining up with TRBD2. Near its end, the DNA agrees better with TRBJ2-7, so the J call may be wrong. Per germline, CDR1 MNHEY and CDR2 SVGAGI. The CDR3 spans 16 residues. CDR3 residues: CASSYGGGTETYEQYF. For the CDR3, the DNA is TGTGCCAGCAGTTATGGGGGGGGAACAGAAACCTACGAGCAGTACTTC.

The chain joins TRBV28 to TRBJ2-3; TRBD2 agrees at 13 bases. Germline CDR1 reads MDHEN; CDR2 reads SYDVKM. Trimming at V came to 6 bases and at J to 3 bases, leaving 3 bases not matched to a gene. The CDR3 spans 15 residues. The CDR3 region is CASSRTSGGTDTQYF. CDR3 in DNA: TGTGCCAGCAGCCGGACTAGCGGGGGTACAGATACGCAGTATTTT.

In its sample, this clone was seen once. This chain links TRBV9 with TRBJ2-5; 10 bases are shared with TRBD2. Germline V gene lookup returns CDR1 SGDLS and CDR2 YYNGEE. The V and J ends lost 8 bases and 5 bases, in that order; junction bases with no gene match: 12. The CDR3 is made up of 15 amino acids. The CDR3 sequence: CASTMGLAGAETQYF. CDR3 coding DNA: TGTGCCAGTACTATGGGGCTAGCGGGAGCGGAGACCCAGTACTTC.

The chain links TRBV13 to TRBJ2-1, with TRBD1 matching 7 bases. In germline, CDR1 is PRHDT, CDR2 FYEKMQ (reference sequence). V gave up 1 base and J gave up 9 bases; unmatched junction bases: 6. The CDR3 runs 14 residues. The CDR3 bases are TGTGCCAGCAGCTTAGAGGGACAGATCGCTGAGCAGTTCTTC. The encoded protein is CASSLEGQIAEQFF.

V is TRBV7-9 and J is TRBJ1-2; the D gene is possibly TRBD1 (6 bases). Trimming stripped 7 bases from V and 5 bases from J, with 23 bases between. The CDR3 totals 16 residues. The germline CDR1 and CDR2 sequences are SEHNR and FQNEAQ (reference sequence). The CDR3 spells CASNSHSKDRLYGYTF. CDR3 DNA sequence: TGTGCCAGCAACTCTCACAGCAAGGACAGATTATATGGCTACACCTTC.

Comments on this clone: Mismatch with germline at one junction end may stem from a read error. Distinct nucleotide sequences in the sample also encode this CDR3. The chain has TRBV5-4 and TRBJ2-4; TRBD2 matches at 12 bases. The germline gives CDR1 SGHNT, CDR2 YYREEE (reference sequence). The CDR3 sequence is 17 residues long. The DNA for the CDR3 is TGTGCCAGCAGTCCCCCAACTAGCGGGGGGTTGGAAAACATTCAGTATTTC. It codes for CASSPPTSGGLENIQYF.

The chain recombines TRBV27 with TRBJ2-2, with 7 positions matching TRBD1. Trimming removed 2 bases from V and 1 base from J; junction bases left unmatched: 1. Germline V gives CDR1 MNHEY, CDR2 SMNVEV (reference sequence). The CDR3 runs to 15 residues. Here the CDR3 reads CASSLGQENTGELFF. CDR3 coding DNA: TGTGCCAGCAGTTTAGGACAGGAGAACACCGGGGAGCTGTTTTTT.

J is TRBJ1-4 and V is TRBV7-6; D remains unclear. The V end was cut by 1 base, the J end by 10 bases, with 10 bases between. This CDR3 has 13 residues. Germline CDR1 and CDR2: SGHVS and FNYEAQ. DNA of the CDR3: TGTGCCAGCAGCTTAGTCGGGATCGGAAAACTGTTTTTT. It encodes CASSLVGIGKLFF.

This chain uses TRBV19 with TRBJ2-1; D gene ambiguous. This CDR3 contains 15 residues. With 7 bases removed from V and 0 bases from J, the gap between germline ends came to 13 bases. Germline CDR1 is LNHDA and CDR2 is SQIVND (reference sequence). CDR3 sequence reads: CASNLGRSSYNEQFF. The CDR3 nucleotides read TGTGCCAGTAATCTAGGAAGGAGCTCCTACAATGAGCAGTTCTTC.

This chain links TRBV28 with TRBJ2-7; D not resolved. CDR3 length equals 12 residues. Deletions cut 4 bases from V and 7 bases from J, with 11 bases between. CDR1 is MDHEN and CDR2 is SYDVKM in the germline V gene. The CDR3 DNA reads as TGTGCCAGCAGTTCCCTAACGTTAGAGCAGTACTTC. It translates to CASSSLTLEQYF.

The chain is built from TRBV10-2 and TRBJ2-5, with 10 positions matching TRBD2. Germline values: CDR1 WSHSY, CDR2 SAAADI. After removal of 6 bases from V and 3 bases from J, the junction contained 4 bases not matched to a gene. The length of the CDR3 is 14 residues. As DNA, the CDR3 is TGCGCCAGCAGCCGGACTAGCGGTAAAGAGACCCAGTACTTC. Residues: CASSRTSGKETQYF.

The sample holds a few counts of this clone. One base separates it from a far larger clone, so it is likely a read error. This same CDR3 is encoded by further DNA sequences in the sample. CDR3 in amino acids: CATSRVRDTTGELFF. CDR3 in DNA: TGTGCCACCAGCAGAGTTAGGGACACAACCGGGGAGTTGTTTTTT. V usage is TRBV15 and J usage is TRBJ2-2, with D possibly being TRBD1 (6 bases). The germline gives CDR1 LNHNV, CDR2 YYDKDF (reference sequence). The CDR3 is made up of 15 amino acids.

This chain uses TRBV19 with TRBJ2-1; 11 bases map to TRBD1. There are 17 residues in the CDR3. Germline CDR1 is LNHDA and CDR2 is SQIVND (reference sequence). V lost 6 bases and J lost 9; bases outside the gene matches: 16. CDR3 sequence reads: CASRRSDRDRGWSEQFF. DNA for the CDR3: TGTGCCAGTAGACGCTCCGACCGGGACAGGGGGTGGAGTGAGCAGTTCTTC.

The V gene is TRBV7-9, the J gene TRBJ2-7; TRBD2 agrees at 10 bases. CDR1 is SEHNR, CDR2 FQNEAQ, per germline (reference sequence). The CDR3 spans 17 residues. The ends lost 5 bases at V and 7 bases at J; junction bases unmatched: 17. CDR3 loop: CASSQEPNPGLAREQYF. The CDR3 region has the DNA TGTGCCAGCAGCCAAGAACCTAACCCGGGACTAGCGAGGGAGCAGTACTTC.

The chain employs TRBV4-2 and TRBJ2-7; D is possibly TRBD1 (6 bases). The CDR3 is made up of 14 amino acids. Germline CDR1 LGHNA, CDR2 YNFKEQ. The V end was cut by 3 bases, the J end by 0 bases, with 9 bases between. The CDR3 sequence: CASSQGHLSYEQYF. CDR3 coding DNA: TGTGCCAGCAGCCAGGGACACCTCTCCTACGAGCAGTACTTC.

The chain is built from TRBV7-5 and TRBJ2-3; TRBD2 is the table's D call and was not checked against the DNA. TRBV7-5 is tagged as a pseudogene. The CDR3 has 19 amino acids. Here the CDR3 DNA reads TGTGTCAGAAGTCCGAAGACACCGGGACTCAACTCCAGCACAGATACGCAGTATTTT. Translating gives CVRSPKTPGLNSSTDTQYF.

The CDR3 region is CASSLLGGLKPQHF. The CDR3 DNA follows: TGTGCCAGCAGTTTACTAGGGGGCTTAAAGCCCCAGCATTTT. This chain connects TRBV27 to TRBJ1-5; 7 bases are a match to TRBD1. The germline CDR1 and CDR2 sequences are MNHEY and SMNVEV (reference sequence). The CDR3 runs to 14 residues. J was trimmed by 8 bases and V by 2 bases; bases with no gene match: 6.

J is TRBJ1-2 and V is TRBV7-9, with TRBD1 matching 8 bases. Germline CDR1 reads SEHNR; CDR2 reads FQNEAQ (reference sequence). The CDR3 contains 15 residues. V shed 5 bases, J shed 2 bases, and the junction held 7 bases outside the gene matches. CDR3 nucleotide sequence: TGTGCCAGCAGCCAGGTGGGACAGGAAAACTATGGCTACACCTTC. Translated: CASSQVGQENYGYTF.

This clone appeared a single time. The genes are TRBV7-2 and TRBJ2-1; TRBD2 might be the D (6 bases). This CDR3 spans 17 amino acids. Germline values: CDR1 SGHTA, CDR2 FQGNSA. Trimming removed 5 bases at V and 8 bases at J, with 25 bases between. CDR3 region: CASSISRSGLEWDEQFF. CDR3 in DNA: TGTGCCAGCAGCATTTCTCGTAGCGGCCTAGAATGGGATGAGCAGTTCTTC.

The V and J genes are TRBV19 and TRBJ2-1, with 8 bases fitting TRBD1. From germline, CDR1 is LNHDA and CDR2 SQIVND (reference sequence). This CDR3 contains 20 residues. Trimming cost V 0 bases and J 4 bases; bases outside gene matches: 17. The CDR3 DNA reads as TGTGCCAGTAGTATAGATCCGGGACAGGCCGATACTGAACAATACAATGAGCAGTTCTTC. Its protein is CASSIDPGQADTEQYNEQFF.

The chain combines TRBV13 with TRBJ1-4; D is possibly TRBD1 (6 bases). Trimming took 5 bases from V and 11 from J, leaving 12 bases between them. The CDR3 runs to 12 residues. Germline V gives CDR1 PRHDT, CDR2 FYEKMQ (reference sequence). The chain's CDR3 is CASSIGTTKLFF. The CDR3 DNA reads TGTGCCAGCAGCATTGGGACAACCAAACTGTTTTTT. The full variable domain, rest sourced from reference TRBV13 and TRBJ1-4, is AAGVIQSPRHLIKEKRETATLKCYPIPRHDTVYWYQQGPGQDPQFLISFYEKMQSDKGSIPDRFSAQQFSDYHSELNMSSLELGDSALYFCASSIGTTKLFFGSGTQLSVL.